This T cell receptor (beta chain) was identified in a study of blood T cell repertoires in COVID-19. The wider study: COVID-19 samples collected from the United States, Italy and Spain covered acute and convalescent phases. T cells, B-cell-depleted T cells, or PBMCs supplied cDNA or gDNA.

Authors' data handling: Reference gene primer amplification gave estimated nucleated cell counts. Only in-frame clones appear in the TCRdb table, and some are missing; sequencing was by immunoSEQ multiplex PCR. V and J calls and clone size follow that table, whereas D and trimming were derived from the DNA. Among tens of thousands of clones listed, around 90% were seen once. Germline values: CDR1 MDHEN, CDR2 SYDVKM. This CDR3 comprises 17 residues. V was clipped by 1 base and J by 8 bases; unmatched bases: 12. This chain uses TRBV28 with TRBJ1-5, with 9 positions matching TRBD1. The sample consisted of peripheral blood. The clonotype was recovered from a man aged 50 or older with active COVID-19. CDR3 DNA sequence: TGTGCCAGCAGTTTATATACAGGGGGCGCCGGAAGGAAGCCCCAGCATTTT. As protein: CASSLYTGGAGRKPQHF.